This TCR beta chain was found in a study of T cell changes during pregnancy in multiple sclerosis. Germline V gene sequence: CDR1 SGHRS, CDR2 YFSETQ. This CDR3 is 14 amino acids long. V dropped 3 bases and J dropped 5; count of bases not matched to a gene: 5. TCRdb's table, derived via immunoSEQ multiplex PCR, lists solely in-frame clones and lacks some. In the table there are 60,000 or so clones, about 87% of which are singletons. The TCR comes from a female donor in good health, enrolled as a control in a pregnancy study. The chain uses TRBV5-1 and TRBJ2-3, with 8 positions matching TRBD1. Sample: peripheral blood, taken in the first trimester of pregnancy. The CDR3 nucleotides are TGCGCCAGCAGCTCTCGACAGGGGCAAGATACGCAGTATTTT. Residues: CASSSRQGQDTQYF.